The rows below give T cell receptor beta chains drawn from one sample of a study of blood T cell repertoires in COVID-19. Generated by immunoSEQ multiplex PCR, the TCRdb table keeps only in-frame clones and is missing some. The sample lists 78,000 or so clones, around 83% occurring once. The sample comprised peripheral blood. The receptors stem from a woman aged 55-70 years with acute or convalescent COVID-19. Each CDR3 is given with its conserved first and last residue.

v_call	cdr3_aa
TRBV5-1	CASSLGQVGGSPLHF
TRBV6-6	CASSLQGINEKLFF
TRBV6-1	CASSTGGLETQYF
TRBV7-9	CASIPSGTGSNGYTF
TRBV11-3	CASSLVRGRPYNSPLHF
TRBV10-2	CASSFQRGGSGELFF
TRBV5-1	CASSARTQQSNSNQPQHF
TRBV5-1	CASSLEGSNNEQFF
TRBV19	CASSTSPGTVYEQYF
TRBV11-3	CASSYGGGPGELFF
TRBV7-7	CASSPDLAGANTGELFF
TRBV5-1	CASSEDTGPTYEQYF
TRBV19	CASSIPGAPYGYTF
TRBV19	CASSYDRVNTEAFF
TRBV5-1	CASSLQTGETQYF
TRBV6-4	CASKRDRLNTEAFF
TRBV15	CATQQAGFETGELFF
TRBV11-2	CASSFGQGLRNTEAFF
TRBV29-1	CSVEDRGPRWAGELFF
TRBV5-1	CASRPEANYGYTF
TRBV5-1	CASTGVQGALRGTEAFF
TRBV6-5	CASSRGTEAFF